These 4 T cell receptor beta chains were all obtained from the same sample, sequenced in a study of technical replicates of blood from a handful of donors. Sequencing was performed with immunoSEQ multiplex PCR; in TCRdb, only in-frame clones are kept and a portion is missing. This sample yields 9,500 to 15,000 clones, of which 65% to 85% are seen a single time; more than 14% belongs to the top ten. Sample: PBMCs. The receptors derive from a human donor in good health.

This clone was observed a few times. For the CDR3, the DNA is TGTGCCAGCGGCCGGGAGTTCACCTACAATGAGCAGTTCTTC. It translates to CASGREFTYNEQFF. The chain recombines TRBV6-5 with TRBJ2-1; the D gene is possibly TRBD2 (6 bases). Germline CDR1 MNHEY, CDR2 SVGAGI. The CDR3 contains 14 residues. V gave up 8 bases and J gave up 2 bases, with 13 bases separating them.

V is TRBV6-5 and J is TRBJ2-7; D gene ambiguous. V was clipped by 4 bases and J by 3 bases, with 7 bases between them. The CDR3 is 12 amino acids. Germline V gives CDR1 MNHEY, CDR2 SVGAGI. The DNA for the CDR3 is TGTGCCAGCAGTTCGCCGGGCTACGAGCAGTACTTC. This translates into CASSSPGYEQYF.

J is TRBJ2-7 and V is TRBV9, with TRBD2 as a possible D gene (5 bases). The CDR3 totals 14 residues. Germline lookup yields CDR1 SGDLS and CDR2 YYNGEE. V lost 0 bases and J lost 7, with 14 bases in between. The CDR3 reads CASSVASSPGEQYF. The CDR3, as DNA: TGTGCCAGCAGCGTAGCGAGTTCCCCGGGGGAGCAGTACTTC.

The CDR3 is CASSLMPSLGNEQFF. The CDR3 DNA reads TGTGCCAGCAGCTTAATGCCATCCCTAGGTAATGAGCAGTTCTTC. The V gene is TRBV7-3, the J gene TRBJ2-1; D is ambiguous. V was shortened by 1 base and J by 7 bases, with 14 bases between the two germline ends. CDR1 is SGHTA, CDR2 FQGTGA, per germline. The CDR3 sequence is 15 residues long. Filled out from reference TRBV7-3 and TRBJ2-1, the complete variable domain reads GAGVSQTPSNKVTEKGKYVELRCDPISGHTALYWYRQSLGQGPEFLIYFQGTGAADDSGLPNDRFFAVRPEGSVSTLKIQRTERGDSAVYLCASSLMPSLGNEQFFGPGTRLTVL.